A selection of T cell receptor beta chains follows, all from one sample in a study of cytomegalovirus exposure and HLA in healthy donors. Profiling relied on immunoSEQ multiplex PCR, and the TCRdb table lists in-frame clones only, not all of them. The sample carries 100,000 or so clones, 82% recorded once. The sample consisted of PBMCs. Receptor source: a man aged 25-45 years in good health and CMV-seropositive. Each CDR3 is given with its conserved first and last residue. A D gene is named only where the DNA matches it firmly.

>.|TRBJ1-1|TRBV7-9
CSSTLAGRGTAFF
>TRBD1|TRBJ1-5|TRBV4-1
CASSQDEDRDQPQHF
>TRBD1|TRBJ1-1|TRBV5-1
CASSFHQSTGERTEAFF
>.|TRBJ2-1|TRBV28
CASSVTSPPYNEQFF
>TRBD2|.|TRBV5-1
CASSVRLAGDDEQYF
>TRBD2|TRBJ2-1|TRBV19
CASSLAGFNEQFF
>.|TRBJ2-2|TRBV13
CASSSDSPLLFF
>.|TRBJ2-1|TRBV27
CASSTRGGGHREQFF
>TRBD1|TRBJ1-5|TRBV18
CASSSDRGSNQPQHF
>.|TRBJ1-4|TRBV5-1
CASSLVGDKSEKLFF
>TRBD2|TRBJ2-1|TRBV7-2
CASSGLAGMGEQFF
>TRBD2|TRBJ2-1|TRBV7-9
CASSLATPGGDEQFF
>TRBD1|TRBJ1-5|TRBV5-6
CASSQGQGFQPQHF
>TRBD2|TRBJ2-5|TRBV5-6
CASSLRDYWGETQYF
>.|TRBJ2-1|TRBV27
CASKGDNYNEQFF
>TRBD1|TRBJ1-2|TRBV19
CASSNLRQGAGGPAISYGYTF
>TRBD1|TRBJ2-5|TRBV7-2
CASSYRQGPRETQYF
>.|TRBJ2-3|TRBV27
CASSYSWTTDTQYF
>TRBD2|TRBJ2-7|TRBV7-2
CASSSGLAASYEQYF
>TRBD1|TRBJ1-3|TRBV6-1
CASSDGTGSGNTIYF
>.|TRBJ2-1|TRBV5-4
CASGLGGAASGRNEQFF
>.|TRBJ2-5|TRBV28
CASSLSRIETQYF
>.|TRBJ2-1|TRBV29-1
CSVEGGTSYNEQFF
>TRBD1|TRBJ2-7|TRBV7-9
CASSHWDRSYEQYF
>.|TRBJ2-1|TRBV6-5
CASSYFGDSNEQFF
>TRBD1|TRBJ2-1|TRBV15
CATSGQTGKVDNEQFF
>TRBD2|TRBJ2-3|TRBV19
CASRPPGLASDTQYF